Sequencing of this T cell receptor beta chain was carried out in a study of blood T cell repertoires in COVID-19 (dated by TCRdb to 2018 to 2020). Concerning the study at large: Collaborator samples came from the United States, Italy and Spain and covered acute and convalescent phases of COVID-19. The material from the prospective study consisted of cDNA or gDNA derived from T cells, B-cell-depleted T cells, or PBMCs. Deeply sampled blood TCRbeta repertoires from subjects exposed to, actively infected with, or recovered from COVID-19 were included in the dataset. The repertoires were released in a freely available public database intended as a resource for research on the immune response to SARS-CoV-2. Samples were obtained from the ongoing ImmuneRACE study (first 160 participants) and from over a thousand subjects provided by 6 global collaborators. Sample metadata almost always included a de-identified subject ID, COVID-19 status, age in years and sex. Where available, HLA class I and class II types were obtained from metadata supplied by the sample provider rather than from assay-based typing.

The immunoSEQ Assay, a bias-controlled multiplex PCR, was used to amplify TCRbeta CDR3 regions from genomic DNA. Per the authors' processing: The number of nucleated cells in each sample was estimated from the amplification of reference gene primers within the assay. Sequence reads were collapsed and filtered to measure the absolute abundance of every unique TCRbeta CDR3 rearrangement. For each sample, productive Simpson clonality was calculated as the square root of Simpson's diversity index over productive rearrangements. As stored in TCRdb, this immuneACCESS dataset retains in-frame rearrangements with V and J assigned. A fraction of the clones does not appear; measured against another copy, unresolved V genes explain less than half of the discrepancy, and the remainder lacks a known reason. Clone size and the V and J calls come from that table; the DNA yielded D and trimming. The sample yields about 180,000 clones; about 91% were counted once. About 1.4% of the sample belongs to the ten largest clones.

Collaborating institutions collected whole blood in K2EDTA tubes following their own protocols. For TCRbeta analysis, collaborators shipped samples in one of three forms: frozen whole blood, isolated PBMCs, or DNA extracted from either of those sample types. Of note for this clone: Its recognized antigen is unknown. The sample holds no much larger clone one base away, and base qualities are not on file.

Points the paper makes about the study in general: The quantity of clinical and demographic metadata differed by source and by participant and was supplied without curation.

V is cut back by 4 bases and J by 5 bases, with 6 bases in the junction unmatched. From its cysteine to its phenylalanine, the CDR3 spans 14 amino acids. The only DNA kept is the CDR3, 42 bases in frame from the first base. The germline V gene gives CDR1 as SGHRS and CDR2 as YFSETQ. Source material: peripheral blood. The chain links TRBV5-1 with TRBJ2-5, and 9 bases in between align with TRBD2. This receptor was obtained from a woman aged 50 to 60 with acute or convalescent COVID-19. The CDR3 sequence is CASSQAGGSETQYF. DNA sequence: TGCGCCAGCAGCCAAGCGGGGGGATCCGAGACCCAGTACTTC. This CDR3, with the reference TRBV5-1 and TRBJ2-5 proteins standing in past its ends, gives the full variable domain KAGVTQTPRYLIKTRGQQVTLSCSPISGHRSVSWYQQTPGQGLQFLFEYFSETQRNKGNFPGRFSGRQFSNSRSEMNVSTLELGDSALYLCASSQAGGSETQYFGPGTRLLVL.